This TCR beta chain was profiled in a study of OX40 agonist ivuxolimab in advanced cancers. Overall study results and limits: Determination of antigen specificity was not performed for the expanded peripheral T cells. Some of the lowest clonal expansion was seen in partial responders at 0.1-3.0 mg/kg. Average numbers of expanded clones were greater in CD8+ T cells than in CD4+.

Assay used: immunoSEQ multiplex PCR; TCRdb lists only in-frame clones, some missing. The top ten clones hold around 2% of a sample with some 76,000 clones, about 82% of them seen once. Autoimmune disease history or systemic immunosuppression meant exclusion. Germline V lookup: CDR1 LNHDA, CDR2 SQIVND (reference sequence). V trimming: 6 bases; J trimming: 1 base; junction bases outside the gene matches: 6. The length of the CDR3 is 15 residues. About this clone: What it binds is unknown.

This receptor was identified in an adult with an advanced solid tumor such as melanoma, head and neck, liver or kidney cancer. Sequencing was performed on CD4+ or CD8+ T cells sorted from blood, taken in a trial of the OX40 agonist ivuxolimab. J is TRBJ2-7 and V is TRBV19; 10 bases agree with TRBD2. CDR3 region: CASSRTSGDSYEQYF. DNA of the CDR3: TGTGCCAGTAGCCGAACTAGCGGGGATTCCTACGAGCAGTACTTC.